The 24 T cell receptor beta chains below were found in one sample sequenced in a study of cytomegalovirus exposure and HLA in healthy donors. PCR primers comprised 60 Vbeta and 13 Jbeta primers. Only in-frame clones appear in the TCRdb table, and some are missing; sequencing was by immunoSEQ multiplex PCR. Of 150,000 to 200,000 clones in the sample, roughly 77% were seen once. Source material: PBMCs. These receptors all stem from a man in his late teens or twenties in good health and CMV-seropositive.

CDR3 loop: CASRRGLSSYEQYV. CDR3 DNA: TGTGCCAGCAGACGGGGGTTGAGCTCCTACGAGCAGTACGTC. The gene calls are TRBV2 and TRBJ2-7; D perhaps matches TRBD2 (6 bases). The CDR3 has 14 residues. From germline, CDR1 is SNHLY and CDR2 FYNNEI. V was shortened by 6 bases and J by 0 bases, with 12 bases between the two germline ends.

The chain combines TRBV30 with TRBJ1-4; a possible D gene is TRBD1 (5 bases). CDR3 length: 15 amino acids. The V end lost 5 bases, the J end lost 8 bases, and 21 bases lay between the germline ends. The germline CDR1 and CDR2 sequences are GTSNPN and SVGIG (reference sequence). The CDR3 here is CAWGDRPEEGEKLFF. The CDR3 DNA sequence: TGTGCCTGGGGGGACCGACCAGAGGAGGGGGAAAAACTGTTTTTT.

This clone is a singleton in its sample. The chain carries TRBV15 and TRBJ2-5; 12 bases match TRBD2. There are 15 residues in the CDR3. Germline CDR1 LNHNV, CDR2 YYDKDF (reference sequence). V shed 6 bases, J shed 5 bases, and the junction held 7 bases outside the gene matches. The CDR3 loop reads CATSPSGGARETQYF. The CDR3 DNA is TGTGCCACCAGTCCTAGCGGGGGGGCCAGGGAGACCCAGTACTTC.

This chain connects TRBV6-5 to TRBJ2-6; D gene ambiguous. The CDR3 is made up of 12 amino acids. Per the germline V gene, CDR1 is MNHEY and CDR2 is SVGAGI. Trimming took 8 bases from V and 4 from J, leaving 6 bases between them. CDR3 protein: CASSPGANVLTF. CDR3 nucleotides: TGTGCCAGCTCCCCGGGGGCCAACGTCCTGACTTTC.

The chain carries TRBV18 and TRBJ2-7; D possibly corresponds to TRBD1 (6 bases). The germline V and J ends were trimmed by 2 bases and 3 bases, with 14 bases remaining between them. The CDR3 runs 15 residues. In germline, CDR1 is KGHSH, CDR2 LQKENI. In DNA, the CDR3 is TGTGCCAGCTCACCAAGGTCGAAGGGGGACTACGAGCAGTACGTC. Translating gives CASSPRSKGDYEQYV.

The table lists this clone with a count of one. The rearrangement uses TRBV6-6 and TRBJ2-1, with D maybe TRBD2 (5 bases). The CDR3 extends over 12 amino acids. V was pared by 6 bases and J by 7 bases, with 10 bases between. Looked up from germline, CDR1 is MNHNY and CDR2 is SVGAGI (reference sequence). CDR3 nucleotides: TGTGCCAGCAGCCGACCGGGGAATGAGCAGTTCTTC. Translating gives CASSRPGNEQFF.

As regards this clone: Other nucleotide sequences in the sample specify the same CDR3. This CDR3 is CASSLGQGVFGNTIYF. DNA of the CDR3: TGTGCCAGCAGCTTGGGGCAGGGGGTTTTTGGAAACACCATATATTTT. The gene calls are TRBV5-6 and TRBJ1-3; 7 bases fit TRBD1. This CDR3 contains 16 residues. The germline CDR1 and CDR2 sequences are SGHDT and YYEEEE. V was pared by 0 bases and J by 3 bases, with 6 bases of the junction left unmatched.

The count of this clone is one. The chain uses TRBV7-9 and TRBJ2-2; 8 bases agree with TRBD1. Trimming at V came to 5 bases and at J to 7 bases, leaving 9 bases not matched to a gene. CDR1 is SEHNR, CDR2 FQNEAQ, per germline (reference sequence). The CDR3 is 15 amino acids. Here the CDR3 reads CASSPDRGAYGELFF. In DNA, the CDR3 is TGTGCCAGCAGCCCAGACAGGGGCGCATACGGGGAGCTGTTTTTT.

J is TRBJ1-1 and V is TRBV7-9; D is uncertain. The germline V and J ends were trimmed by 6 bases and 0 bases, with 8 bases remaining between them. CDR3 length: 13 amino acids. CDR1 is SEHNR and CDR2 is FQNEAQ in the germline V gene (reference sequence). CDR3 sequence (DNA): TGTGCCAGCAGGGGCCTGGTGAACACTGAAGCTTTCTTT. Protein product: CASRGLVNTEAFF.

CDR3 DNA sequence: TGTGCCAGCAGTGAAGGGGGAGGGTATGGAGCTTTCTTT. Protein: CASSEGGGYGAFF. This rearrangement joins TRBV6-1 to TRBJ1-1, with unresolved D. Germline CDR1 reads MNHNS; CDR2 reads SASEGT. V gave up 1 base and J gave up 10 bases, with 13 bases separating them. The CDR3 loop spans 13 amino acids.

This clone was recorded once. The V gene is TRBV4-2, the J gene TRBJ1-6; TRBD1 aligns across 11 bases. Trimming cost V 4 bases and J 6 bases; bases outside gene matches: 8. The CDR3 spans 17 residues. CDR1 LGHNA and CDR2 YNFKEQ come from the germline V gene. The chain's CDR3 is CASSRRTGGESNSPLHF. In nucleotides, the CDR3 is TGTGCCAGCAGCCGCCGGACAGGGGGCGAGAGTAATTCACCCCTCCACTTT.

Regarding this clone: At the DNA level, this CDR3 is encoded by other sequences in the same sample as well. J is TRBJ1-6 and V is TRBV2; D not resolved. The CDR3 consists of 12 residues. Germline-derived CDR1 and CDR2 are SNHLY and FYNNEI. Trimming left V 8 bases short and J 5 bases short, with 7 bases between. The CDR3 nucleotides read TGTGCCAGCTCACAGAATAATTCACCCCTCCACTTT. This sequence encodes CASSQNNSPLHF.

V usage is TRBV20-1 and J usage is TRBJ2-1; no reliable D call. V lost 4 bases to trimming and J lost 9 bases, with 10 bases between them. Looked up from germline, CDR1 is DFQATT and CDR2 is SNEGSKA (reference sequence). This CDR3 spans 11 amino acids. CDR3 DNA sequence: TGCAGTGCTACCCCCTATAGTGAGCAGTTCTTC. It translates to CSATPYSEQFF.

This rearrangement joins TRBV5-4 to TRBJ2-5; D is uncertain. V was trimmed by 0 bases and J by 3 bases, leaving 9 bases between them. Germline-derived CDR1 and CDR2 are SGHNT and YYREEE (reference sequence). The CDR3 covers 14 residues. In DNA, the CDR3 is TGTGCCAGCAGCTTGGATGTTTTTAAAGAGACCCAGTACTTC. It specifies CASSLDVFKETQYF. Variable domain in full (rest from reference TRBV5-4 and TRBJ2-5): ETGVTQSPTHLIKTRGQQVTLRCSSQSGHNTVSWYQQALGQGPQFIFQYYREEENGRGNFPPRFSGLQFPNYSSELNVNALELDDSALYLCASSLDVFKETQYFGPGTRLLVL.

The chain joins TRBV30 to TRBJ1-2; the match to TRBD1 covers 9 bases. The CDR3 is made up of 14 amino acids. Per germline, CDR1 GTSNPN and CDR2 SVGIG (reference sequence). J was trimmed by 6 bases and V by 4 bases; bases with no gene match: 9. CDR3 DNA: TGTGCCTGGAACGCCGGGACAGGGTCGGATGGCTACACCTTC. Its translation: CAWNAGTGSDGYTF. Complete variable domain (other parts from reference TRBV30 and TRBJ1-2): SQTIHQWPATLVQPVGSPLSLECTVEGTSNPNLYWYRQAAGRGLQLLFYSVGIGQISSEVPQNLSASRPQDRQFILSSKKLLLSDSGFYLCAWNAGTGSDGYTFGSGTRLTVV.

V usage is TRBV15 and J usage is TRBJ2-1; unclear D gene. V gave up 3 bases and J gave up 0 bases, with 9 bases separating them. This CDR3 contains 15 residues. Per germline, CDR1 LNHNV and CDR2 YYDKDF (reference sequence). The CDR3 here is CATSSVSSSYNEQFF. The CDR3 DNA sequence: TGTGCCACCAGCAGCGTATCCTCCTCCTACAATGAGCAGTTCTTC.

The rearrangement links TRBV5-1 to TRBJ2-5; weak D call: TRBD1 (6 bases). Germline CDR1 and CDR2: SGHRS and YFSETQ. The CDR3 spans 14 residues. Trimming took 2 bases from V and 0 from J, leaving 8 bases between them. DNA of the CDR3: TGCGCCAGCAGCTTACCAGGGGACCAAGAGACCCAGTACTTC. The encoded protein is CASSLPGDQETQYF.

The V and J genes are TRBV7-2 and TRBJ1-5; 11 bases match TRBD1. The CDR3 runs 14 residues. After removal of 4 bases from V and 6 bases from J, the junction contained 2 bases not matched to a gene. Germline assignment: CDR1 SGHTA and CDR2 FQGNSA. CDR3 nucleotides: TGTGCCAGCAGCTCGGACAGGGGGCCTCAGCCCCAGCATTTT. Translating it yields CASSSDRGPQPQHF.

The chain recombines TRBV7-9 with TRBJ1-1; TRBD1 matches 7 bases. Germline assignment: CDR1 SEHNR and CDR2 FQNEAQ (reference sequence). Unmatched junction bases numbered 7, after V lost 5 bases and J lost 1 base. The CDR3 has 15 amino acids. Written as DNA, the CDR3 is TGTGCCAGCAGCGTCGTTAGGGGGCAGAACACTGAAGCTTTCTTT. It is translated as CASSVVRGQNTEAFF.

This rearrangement joins TRBV7-9 to TRBJ2-2; D gene unclear. The CDR3 length is 9 residues. Germline V gives CDR1 SEHNR, CDR2 FQNEAQ (reference sequence). Trimming removed 11 bases at V and 4 bases at J, with 2 bases between. DNA for the CDR3: TGTGCCCTCACCGGGGAGCTGTTTTTT. This encodes CALTGELFF.

The gene calls are TRBV7-9 and TRBJ1-1; a weak D match, TRBD1 (6 bases). The CDR3 spans 13 residues. The V gene lost 3 bases and the J gene lost 5 bases, with 10 bases spanning the gap. Looked up from germline, CDR1 is SEHNR and CDR2 is FQNEAQ (reference sequence). The CDR3 is CASSFSRGTEAFF. CDR3 nucleotides: TGTGCCAGCAGCTTCAGTAGGGGGACTGAAGCTTTCTTT.

The rearrangement links TRBV23-1 to TRBJ2-2; D may be TRBD1 (5 bases). TRBV23-1 is an ORF, and what it does is uncertain. CDR3 length equals 17 residues. Trimming removed 0 bases from V and 6 bases from J, with 17 bases in between. The CDR3 DNA is TGCGCCAGCAGTCAATCGGGGCTGGGTAGGGGCGCCGGGGAGCTGTTTTTT. Encoded protein: CASSQSGLGRGAGELFF.

The chain employs TRBV16 and TRBJ2-3; D is perhaps TRBD2 (5 bases). CDR3 length: 15 residues. V was pared by 2 bases and J by 0 bases, with 9 bases between. The germline CDR1 and CDR2 sequences are KGHSY and FQNENV. DNA of the CDR3: TGTGCCAGCAGCCAAGGAGGAGCTAGCACAGATACGCAGTATTTT. This translates into CASSQGGASTDTQYF. Full variable domain (missing parts from reference TRBV16 and TRBJ2-3): GEEVAQTPKHLVRGEGQKAKLYCAPIKGHSYVFWYQQVLKNEFKFLISFQNENVFDETGMPKERFSAKCLPNSPCSLEIQATKLEDSAVYFCASSQGGASTDTQYFGPGTRLTVL.

On this clone: The final CDR3 position lacks the conserved phenylalanine or tryptophan, pointing to a likely read error. It is unclear where the CDR3 begins or ends on the DNA, so no DNA is shown, and the CDR3 is as TCRdb lists it. This chain joins TRBV6-1 and TRBJ1-3. The germline V gene has CDR1 MNHNS and CDR2 SASEGT. Ends included, the CDR3 has 14 residues. The CDR3 sequence is CASSEGRSRYPRLS.